This T cell receptor beta chain was sequenced in a study of T cell changes during pregnancy in multiple sclerosis. Libraries were prepared by immunoSEQ multiplex PCR; TCRdb keeps only in-frame clonotypes and omits some of them. The table lists 75,000 to 95,000 clones, 93% of them singletons. This CDR3 has 14 amino acids. V shed 3 bases and J shed 3 bases, with 12 bases lying between them. The germline gives CDR1 SGDLS, CDR2 YYNGEE. The sequence came from a female donor with multiple sclerosis, enrolled in a pregnancy study. V is TRBV9 and J is TRBJ1-1; D gene unclear. Sample: peripheral blood, taken in the second trimester of pregnancy. The CDR3 coding sequence is TGTGCCAGCAGCGAGGACTATGGGGACACTGAAGCTTTCTTT. It yields the protein CASSEDYGDTEAFF.